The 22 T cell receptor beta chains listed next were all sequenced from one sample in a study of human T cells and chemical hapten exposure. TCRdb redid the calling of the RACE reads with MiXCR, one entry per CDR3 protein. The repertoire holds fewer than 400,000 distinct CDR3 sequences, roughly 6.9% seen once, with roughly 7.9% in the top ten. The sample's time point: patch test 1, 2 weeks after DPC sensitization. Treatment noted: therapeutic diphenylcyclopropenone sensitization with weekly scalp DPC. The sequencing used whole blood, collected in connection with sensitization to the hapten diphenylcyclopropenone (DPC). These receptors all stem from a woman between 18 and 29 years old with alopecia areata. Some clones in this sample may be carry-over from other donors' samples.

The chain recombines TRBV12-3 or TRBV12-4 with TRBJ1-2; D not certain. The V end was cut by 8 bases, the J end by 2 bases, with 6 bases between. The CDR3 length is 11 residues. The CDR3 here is CASGINYGYTF. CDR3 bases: TGTGCCAGCGGGATCAACTATGGCTACACCTTC.

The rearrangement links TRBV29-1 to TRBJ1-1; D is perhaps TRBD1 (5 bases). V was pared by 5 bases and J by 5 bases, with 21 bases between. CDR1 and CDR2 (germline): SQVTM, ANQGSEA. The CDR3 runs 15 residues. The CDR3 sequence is CSVTRGVGSGTEAFF. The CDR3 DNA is TGCAGCGTTACCCGGGGGGTAGGGAGTGGAACTGAAGCTTTCTTT.

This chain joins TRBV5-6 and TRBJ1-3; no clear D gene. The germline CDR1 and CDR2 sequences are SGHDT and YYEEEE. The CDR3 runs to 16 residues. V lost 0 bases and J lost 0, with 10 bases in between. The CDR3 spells CASSLAAGRSGNTIYF. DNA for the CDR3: TGTGCCAGCAGCTTGGCGGCAGGACGCTCTGGAAACACCATATATTTT.

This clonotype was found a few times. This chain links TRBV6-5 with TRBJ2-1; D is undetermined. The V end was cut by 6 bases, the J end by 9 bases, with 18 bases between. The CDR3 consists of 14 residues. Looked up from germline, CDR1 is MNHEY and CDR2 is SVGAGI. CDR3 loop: CASSPTRWRGEQFF. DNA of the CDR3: TGTGCCAGCAGCCCCACGCGGTGGAGAGGTGAGCAGTTCTTC.

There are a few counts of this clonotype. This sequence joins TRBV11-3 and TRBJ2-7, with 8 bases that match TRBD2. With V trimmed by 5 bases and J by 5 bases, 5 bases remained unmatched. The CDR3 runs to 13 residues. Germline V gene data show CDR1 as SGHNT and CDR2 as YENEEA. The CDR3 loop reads CASSREGGHEQYF. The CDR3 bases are TGTGCCAGCAGCCGGGAGGGGGGCCACGAGCAGTACTTC.

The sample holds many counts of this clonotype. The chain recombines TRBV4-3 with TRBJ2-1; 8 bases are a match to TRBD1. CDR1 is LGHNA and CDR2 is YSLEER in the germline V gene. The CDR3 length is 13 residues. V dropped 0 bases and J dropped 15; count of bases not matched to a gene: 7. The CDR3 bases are TGCGCCAGCAGCCAAGATACAGGGGGGATTGTGTTCTTC. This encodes CASSQDTGGIVFF.

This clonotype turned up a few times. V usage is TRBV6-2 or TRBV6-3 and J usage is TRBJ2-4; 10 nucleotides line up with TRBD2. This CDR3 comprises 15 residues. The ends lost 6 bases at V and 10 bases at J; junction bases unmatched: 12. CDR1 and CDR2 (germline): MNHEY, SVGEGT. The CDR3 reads CASRPGTSATRIQYF. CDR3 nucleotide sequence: TGTGCCAGCAGACCCGGGACTAGCGCTACGCGGATTCAGTACTTC.

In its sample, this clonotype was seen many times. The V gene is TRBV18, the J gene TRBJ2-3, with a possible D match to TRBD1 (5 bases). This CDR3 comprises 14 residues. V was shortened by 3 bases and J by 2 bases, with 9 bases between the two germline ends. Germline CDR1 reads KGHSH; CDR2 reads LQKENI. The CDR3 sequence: CASSPQGTTDTQYF. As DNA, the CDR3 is TGTGCCAGCTCACCCCAGGGAACCACAGATACGCAGTATTTT.

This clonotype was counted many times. The CDR3 loop is CASSLSSGDTDTQYF. As DNA, the CDR3 is TGTGCCAGCAGCTTGTCTAGCGGGGACACAGATACGCAGTATTTT. The chain links TRBV5-4 to TRBJ2-3; 9 nucleotides match TRBD2. The CDR3 runs 15 residues. Trimming took 1 base from V and 2 from J; bases not matched to a gene: 2. Germline CDR1 and CDR2: SGHNT and YYREEE (reference sequence).

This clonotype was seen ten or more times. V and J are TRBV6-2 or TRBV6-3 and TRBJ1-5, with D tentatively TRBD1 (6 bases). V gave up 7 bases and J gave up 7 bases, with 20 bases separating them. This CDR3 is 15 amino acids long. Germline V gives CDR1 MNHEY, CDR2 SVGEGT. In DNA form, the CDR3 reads TGTGCCAGCACCCAGGCGGGCAGGGGAGGACAGCCCCAGCATTTT. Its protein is CASTQAGRGGQPQHF.

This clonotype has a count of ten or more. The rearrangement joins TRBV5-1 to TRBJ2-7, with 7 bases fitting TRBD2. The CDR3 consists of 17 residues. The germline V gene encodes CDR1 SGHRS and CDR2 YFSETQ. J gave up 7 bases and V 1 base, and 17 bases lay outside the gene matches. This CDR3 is CASSLILQGGTPREQYF. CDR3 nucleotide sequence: TGCGCCAGCAGCTTGATCCTGCAGGGAGGGACTCCGCGGGAGCAGTACTTC.

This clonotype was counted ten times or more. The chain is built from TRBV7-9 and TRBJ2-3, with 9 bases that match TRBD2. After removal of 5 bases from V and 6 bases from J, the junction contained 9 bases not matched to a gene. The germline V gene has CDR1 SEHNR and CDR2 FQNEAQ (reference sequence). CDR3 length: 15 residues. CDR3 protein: CASSRTSGGPDTQYF. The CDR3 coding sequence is TGTGCCAGCAGCCGGACCAGCGGGGGGCCTGATACGCAGTATTTT.

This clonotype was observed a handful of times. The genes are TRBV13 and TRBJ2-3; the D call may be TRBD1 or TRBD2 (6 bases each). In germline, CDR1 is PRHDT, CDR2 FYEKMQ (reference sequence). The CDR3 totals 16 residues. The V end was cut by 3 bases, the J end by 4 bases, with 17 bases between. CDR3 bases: TGTGCCAGCAGCTTCGTCGTGGGGGGCATGGCAGATACGCAGTATTTT. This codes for CASSFVVGGMADTQYF.

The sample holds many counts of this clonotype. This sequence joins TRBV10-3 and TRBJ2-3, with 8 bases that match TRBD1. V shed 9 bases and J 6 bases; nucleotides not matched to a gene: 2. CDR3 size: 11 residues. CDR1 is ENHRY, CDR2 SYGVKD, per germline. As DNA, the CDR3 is TGTGCCATGCAGGGGGCGGATACGCAGTATTTT. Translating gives CAMQGADTQYF.

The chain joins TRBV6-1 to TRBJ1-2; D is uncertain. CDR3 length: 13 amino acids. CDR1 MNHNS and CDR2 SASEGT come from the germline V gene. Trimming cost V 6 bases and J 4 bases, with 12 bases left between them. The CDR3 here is CASRGGSGYGYTF. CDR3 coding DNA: TGTGCCAGCAGAGGAGGGAGTGGCTATGGCTACACCTTC.

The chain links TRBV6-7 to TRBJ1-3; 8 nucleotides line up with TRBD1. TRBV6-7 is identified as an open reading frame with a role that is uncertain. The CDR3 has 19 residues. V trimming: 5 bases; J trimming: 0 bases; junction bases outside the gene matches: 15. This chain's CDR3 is CASSPTKDREGDSGNTIYF. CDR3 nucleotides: TGTGCCAGCAGTCCCACCAAGGACAGGGAAGGGGACTCTGGAAACACCATATATTTT.

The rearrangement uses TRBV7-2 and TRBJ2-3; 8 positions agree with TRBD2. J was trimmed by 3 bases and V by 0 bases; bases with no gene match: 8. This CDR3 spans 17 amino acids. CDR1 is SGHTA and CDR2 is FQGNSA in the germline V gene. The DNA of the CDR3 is TGTGCCAGCAGCTTAGCGACGGGGGGGCCATCGACAGATACGCAGTATTTT. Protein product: CASSLATGGPSTDTQYF. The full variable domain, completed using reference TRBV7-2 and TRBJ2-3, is GAGVSQSPSNKVTEKGKDVELRCDPISGHTALYWYRQSLGQGLEFLIYFQGNSAPDKSGLPSDRFSAERTGGSVSTLTIQRTQQEDSAVYLCASSLATGGPSTDTQYFGPGTRLTVL.

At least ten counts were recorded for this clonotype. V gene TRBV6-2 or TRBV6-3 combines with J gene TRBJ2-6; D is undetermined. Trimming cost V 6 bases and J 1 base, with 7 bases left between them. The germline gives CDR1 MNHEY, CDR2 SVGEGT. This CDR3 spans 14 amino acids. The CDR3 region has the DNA TGTGCCAGCAGGCCCACTTCTGGGGCCAACGTCCTGACTTTC. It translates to CASRPTSGANVLTF.

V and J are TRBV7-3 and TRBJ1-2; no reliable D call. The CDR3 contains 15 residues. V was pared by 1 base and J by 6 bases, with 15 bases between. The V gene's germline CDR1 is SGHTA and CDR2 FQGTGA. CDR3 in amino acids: CASSLSPEEVDGYTF. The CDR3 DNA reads TGTGCCAGCAGCTTAAGTCCGGAAGAGGTTGATGGCTACACCTTC.

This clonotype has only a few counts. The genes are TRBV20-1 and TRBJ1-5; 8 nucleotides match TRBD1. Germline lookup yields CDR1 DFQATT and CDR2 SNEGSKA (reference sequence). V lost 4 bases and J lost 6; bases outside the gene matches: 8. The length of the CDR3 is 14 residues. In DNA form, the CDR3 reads TGCAGTGCTAACCAGGACAGGGAGATTCAGCCCCAGCATTTT. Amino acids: CSANQDREIQPQHF.

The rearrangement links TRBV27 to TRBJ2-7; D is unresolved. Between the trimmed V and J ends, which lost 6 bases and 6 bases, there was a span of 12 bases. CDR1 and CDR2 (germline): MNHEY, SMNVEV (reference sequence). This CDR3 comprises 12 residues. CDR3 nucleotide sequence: TGTGCCAGCAGCCCCACGGGTATCGAGCAGTACTTC. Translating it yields CASSPTGIEQYF.

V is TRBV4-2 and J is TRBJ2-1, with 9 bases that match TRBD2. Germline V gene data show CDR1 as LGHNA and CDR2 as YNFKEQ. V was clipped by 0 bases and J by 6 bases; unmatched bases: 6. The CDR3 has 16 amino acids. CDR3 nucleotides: TGTGCCAGCAGCCAAGATGGGCGGGGGGGCCCCAATGAGCAGTTCTTC. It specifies CASSQDGRGGPNEQFF.